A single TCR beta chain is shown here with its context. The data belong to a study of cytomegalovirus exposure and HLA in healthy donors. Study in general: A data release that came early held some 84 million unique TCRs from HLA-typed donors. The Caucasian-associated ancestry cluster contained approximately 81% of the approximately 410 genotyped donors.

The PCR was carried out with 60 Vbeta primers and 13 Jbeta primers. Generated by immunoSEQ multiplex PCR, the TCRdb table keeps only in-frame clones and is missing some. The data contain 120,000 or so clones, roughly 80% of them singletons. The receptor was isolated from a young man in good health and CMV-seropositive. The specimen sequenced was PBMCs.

CDR3 sequence: CAWSVTGNSPLHF. The CDR3 DNA reads TGTGCCTGGAGTGTGACGGGAAATTCACCCCTCCACTTT. The chain recombines TRBV30 with TRBJ1-6, with no clear D. This CDR3 is 13 amino acids long. The germline V gene has CDR1 GTSNPN and CDR2 SVGIG (reference sequence). V lost 0 bases to trimming and J lost 7 bases, with 7 bases between them.